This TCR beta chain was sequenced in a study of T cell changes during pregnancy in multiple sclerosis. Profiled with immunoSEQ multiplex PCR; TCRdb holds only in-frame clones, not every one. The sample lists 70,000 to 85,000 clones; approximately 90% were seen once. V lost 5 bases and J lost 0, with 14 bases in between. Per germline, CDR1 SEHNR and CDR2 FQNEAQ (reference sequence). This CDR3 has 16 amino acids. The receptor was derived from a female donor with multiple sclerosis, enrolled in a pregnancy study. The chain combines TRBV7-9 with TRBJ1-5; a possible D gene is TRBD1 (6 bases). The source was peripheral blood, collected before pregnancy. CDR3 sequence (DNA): TGTGCCAGCAGCCCGGAAGGACAGAATAGCAATCAGCCCCAGCATTTT. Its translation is CASSPEGQNSNQPQHF.